These 24 T cell receptor beta chains were all obtained from the same sample, sequenced in a study of shared clonotypes between healthy human individuals. The repertoire was sequenced with immunoSEQ multiplex PCR; TCRdb's copy has only in-frame clones and lacks some. In the table there are around 2.5 million clones, roughly 93% of which are singletons. The sample comprised naive CD4+ T cells from PBMCs. Described subset: CD45RA+ positively selected. Receptors originate from a man between 18 and 29 years old in good health. Some clones in this sample may be carry-over from other donors' samples.

The chain recombines TRBV7-2 with TRBJ1-1; a possible D gene is TRBD1 (5 bases). Trimming stripped 3 bases from V and 6 bases from J, with 14 bases between. CDR3 length equals 14 residues. In germline, CDR1 is SGHTA, CDR2 FQGNSA. This chain's CDR3 is CASSFQGTLPEAFF. CDR3 DNA: TGTGCCAGCAGCTTTCAGGGTACACTCCCTGAAGCTTTCTTT.

The chain uses TRBV6-5 and TRBJ2-7; 7 nucleotides line up with TRBD2. The CDR3 has 14 amino acids. Germline V gives CDR1 MNHEY, CDR2 SVGAGI. The ends lost 6 bases at V and 9 bases at J; junction bases unmatched: 14. The CDR3 DNA is TGTGCCAGCAGCCCAGAGCGGGGAAGTTCTAGGCAGTACTTC. The encoded protein is CASSPERGSSRQYF.

Notes on this clone: The sample holds other DNA sequences that translate to the same CDR3. The V call is TRBV28, the J call TRBJ2-5, with D possibly matching TRBD1 (6 bases). V was clipped by 7 bases and J by 5 bases, with 11 bases between them. CDR3 size: 12 residues. Germline V gives CDR1 MDHEN, CDR2 SYDVKM. The CDR3 loop is CASNGGGETQYF. Here the CDR3 DNA reads TGTGCCAGCAATGGGGGCGGGGAGACCCAGTACTTC.

This chain joins TRBV13 and TRBJ1-3; unclear D gene. The ends were cut back, 7 bases at V and 5 bases at J, with 15 bases in the middle. Germline V CDR1 and CDR2: PRHDT, FYEKMQ (reference sequence). This CDR3 is 14 amino acids long. The CDR3 region has the DNA TGTGCCAGCAATAGGGCGGGCCTGAGAAACACCATATATTTT. Its protein is CASNRAGLRNTIYF.

The chain combines TRBV7-2 with TRBJ2-2; 12 bases fit TRBD1. V lost 6 bases, J lost 8 bases, and 10 bases stayed unmatched. Germline loops: CDR1 SGHTA, CDR2 FQGNSA. The CDR3 sequence is 16 residues long. The CDR3 loop is CASRGPGQGAPGELFF. The CDR3, as DNA: TGTGCCAGCAGGGGACCGGGACAGGGGGCTCCTGGGGAGCTGTTTTTT. Full variable domain (rest looked up from reference TRBV7-2 and TRBJ2-2): GAGVSQSPSNKVTEKGKDVELRCDPISGHTALYWYRQSLGQGLEFLIYFQGNSAPDKSGLPSDRFSAERTGGSVSTLTIQRTQQEDSAVYLCASRGPGQGAPGELFFGEGSRLTVL.

The chain combines TRBV10-2 with TRBJ1-2, with 10 positions matching TRBD1. The CDR3 covers 18 residues. CDR1 WSHSY and CDR2 SAAADI come from the germline V gene. Trimming took 0 bases from V and 4 from J; bases not matched to a gene: 11. The CDR3 loop is CASSESPSRTGGIYGYTF. In DNA form, the CDR3 reads TGCGCCAGCAGTGAGTCCCCCTCCAGGACAGGGGGGATCTATGGCTACACCTTC.

The chain combines TRBV5-4 with TRBJ2-7; 8 nucleotides match TRBD1. In germline, CDR1 is SGHNT, CDR2 YYREEE (reference sequence). The junction had 9 bases not matched to a gene; V was cut back by 3 bases and J by 4 bases. The CDR3 spans 15 residues. This CDR3 is CASSSRGLAPYEQYF. The CDR3 region has the DNA TGTGCCAGCAGCTCCAGGGGGCTCGCCCCGTACGAGCAGTACTTC.

The chain joins TRBV7-8 to TRBJ2-2; 8 nucleotides agree with TRBD2. The J segment lost 0 bases and the V segment lost 5 bases, leaving 5 bases of the junction unmatched. CDR3 size: 16 residues. The V gene's germline CDR1 is SGHVS and CDR2 FQNEAQ. CDR3 in DNA: TGTGCCAGCAGCGCGCCACTAGCGGCGAACACCGGGGAGCTGTTTTTT. It is translated as CASSAPLAANTGELFF. Full variable domain (remainder filled in from reference TRBV7-8 and TRBJ2-2): GAGVSQSPRYKVAKRGQDVALRCDPISGHVSLFWYQQALGQGPEFLTYFQNEAQLDKSGLPSDRFFAERPEGSVSTLKIQRTQQEDSAVYLCASSAPLAANTGELFFGEGSRLTVL.

The V and J genes are TRBV7-3 and TRBJ2-7; 8 bases are shared with TRBD1. Looked up from germline, CDR1 is SGHTA and CDR2 is FQGTGA. Germline trimming cut 5 bases from V and 5 bases from J; bases unmatched to any gene: 5. CDR3 length: 13 residues. CDR3 amino acids: CASSADRGDEQYF. The DNA for the CDR3 is TGTGCCAGCAGCGCAGACAGGGGCGACGAGCAGTACTTC. Using reference TRBV7-3 and TRBJ2-7 for the parts outside the CDR3, the full variable domain is GAGVSQTPSNKVTEKGKYVELRCDPISGHTALYWYRQSLGQGPEFLIYFQGTGAADDSGLPNDRFFAVRPEGSVSTLKIQRTERGDSAVYLCASSADRGDEQYFGPGTRLTVT.

This sequence joins TRBV10-2 and TRBJ1-5; D not certain. Germline-derived CDR1 and CDR2 are WSHSY and SAAADI. The CDR3 totals 13 residues. V was shortened by 0 bases and J by 7 bases, with 7 bases between the two germline ends. In nucleotides, the CDR3 is TGCGCCAGCAGTGAGTCTAGATACCAGCCCCAGCATTTT. Protein sequence: CASSESRYQPQHF.

V usage is TRBV7-7 and J usage is TRBJ2-6; 10 bases are shared with TRBD2. CDR1 SSHAT and CDR2 FNYEAQ come from the germline V gene (reference sequence). The CDR3 consists of 17 residues. J was trimmed by 4 bases and V by 3 bases; bases with no gene match: 6. Here the CDR3 reads CASSFSLAGAGANVLTF. The CDR3 DNA follows: TGTGCCAGCAGCTTCTCCCTAGCGGGAGCCGGGGCCAACGTCCTGACTTTC.

J is TRBJ1-3 and V is TRBV28, with D perhaps TRBD1 (6 bases). The length of the CDR3 is 13 residues. The germline V gene has CDR1 MDHEN and CDR2 SYDVKM. The ends were cut back, 6 bases at V and 2 bases at J, with 8 bases in the middle. The CDR3 loop reads CASRRQAGNTIYF. The CDR3 DNA is TGTGCCAGCAGAAGACAGGCTGGAAACACCATATATTTT.

The DNA for the CDR3 is TGCGCCAGCAGTGGCCTTTGGGACCAAAGCTCCTACGAGCAGTACTTC. It encodes CASSGLWDQSSYEQYF. This chain joins TRBV10-2 and TRBJ2-7, with D tentatively TRBD1 or TRBD2 (5 bases each). This CDR3 contains 16 residues. V shed 4 bases and J shed 0 bases, with 16 bases lying between them. Germline values: CDR1 WSHSY, CDR2 SAAADI.

This chain connects TRBV6-5 to TRBJ1-1; D might be TRBD1 (5 bases). Germline lookup yields CDR1 MNHEY and CDR2 SVGAGI. CDR3 length: 11 amino acids. Trimming left V 8 bases short and J 8 bases short, with 12 bases between. The DNA for the CDR3 is TGTGCCAGCGGAGACCGGGGCGAAGCTTTCTTT. As protein: CASGDRGEAFF.

The chain is built from TRBV6-6 and TRBJ2-2; weak D call: TRBD1 (6 bases). CDR1 and CDR2 (germline): MNHNY, SVGAGI (reference sequence). CDR3 size: 14 residues. The germline V and J ends were trimmed by 7 bases and 4 bases, with 13 bases remaining between them. The CDR3 DNA follows: TGTGCCAGCAAAAATACAGGGCGCACCGGGGAGCTGTTTTTT. Protein product: CASKNTGRTGELFF.

V gene TRBV10-3 combines with J gene TRBJ2-5; D gene uncertain. The tail of the sequence fits TRBJ2-7 better, so the J call may be wrong. This CDR3 is built from 13 residues. Germline-derived CDR1 and CDR2 are ENHRY and SYGVKD. The CDR3 spells CAISRTVPYEQYF. The DNA of the CDR3 is TGTGCCATCAGTCGGACCGTCCCCTACGAGCAGTACTTC.

The DNA of the CDR3 is TGTGCCTGGAGTGTTCAGGGACTTCAAGAGACCCAGTACTTC. The encoded protein is CAWSVQGLQETQYF. The V call is TRBV30, the J call TRBJ2-5; a possible D gene is TRBD2 (6 bases). The germline gives CDR1 GTSNPN, CDR2 SVGIG (reference sequence). Trimming removed 0 bases at V and 2 bases at J, with 10 bases between. This CDR3 has 14 residues.

In regard to this clone: The sample holds other DNA sequences that translate to the same CDR3. The chain has TRBV5-1 and TRBJ2-5; D remains ambiguous. V was clipped by 0 bases and J by 3 bases, with 6 bases between them. The CDR3 has 13 amino acids. Germline V gene sequence: CDR1 SGHRS, CDR2 YFSETQ. In DNA form, the CDR3 reads TGCGCCAGCAGCTTGGTACCGGAAGAGACCCAGTACTTC. Protein sequence: CASSLVPEETQYF. Based on the CDR3 plus reference TRBV5-1 and TRBJ2-5, the full variable domain is KAGVTQTPRYLIKTRGQQVTLSCSPISGHRSVSWYQQTPGQGLQFLFEYFSETQRNKGNFPGRFSGRQFSNSRSEMNVSTLELGDSALYLCASSLVPEETQYFGPGTRLLVL.

The V and J genes are TRBV18 and TRBJ2-7; a weak D match, TRBD2 (6 bases). CDR1 and CDR2 (germline): KGHSH, LQKENI. This CDR3 is built from 18 residues. Trimming took off 0 bases at V and 3 bases at J, with 21 bases between the two ends. CDR3: CASSPPSSRGFSLYEQYF. Here the CDR3 DNA reads TGTGCCAGCTCACCACCGTCTTCACGGGGGTTCTCCCTCTACGAGCAGTACTTC.

The chain carries TRBV5-1 and TRBJ2-7; the D gene is possibly TRBD2 (6 bases). The CDR3 contains 15 residues. Germline V gene data show CDR1 as SGHRS and CDR2 as YFSETQ. V lost 1 base and J lost 2, with 13 bases in between. The chain's CDR3 is CASSLLGGGPYEQYF. As DNA, the CDR3 is TGCGCCAGCAGCTTGTTGGGGGGAGGCCCCTACGAGCAGTACTTC. Full variable domain (outside the CDR3, taken from reference TRBV5-1 and TRBJ2-7): KAGVTQTPRYLIKTRGQQVTLSCSPISGHRSVSWYQQTPGQGLQFLFEYFSETQRNKGNFPGRFSGRQFSNSRSEMNVSTLELGDSALYLCASSLLGGGPYEQYFGPGTRLTVT.

The gene calls are TRBV10-3 and TRBJ2-7; the match to TRBD2 covers 11 bases. Germline V gene data show CDR1 as ENHRY and CDR2 as SYGVKD. Trimming took 10 bases from V and 3 from J; bases not matched to a gene: 11. This CDR3 region has 15 residues. The CDR3 DNA reads as TGTGCCACAAGAAGTACCGGGACTAGCGGCTACGAGCAGTACTTC. It is translated as CATRSTGTSGYEQYF.

This rearrangement joins TRBV2 to TRBJ2-1; D unclear. The CDR3 length is 13 residues. Germline V gives CDR1 SNHLY, CDR2 FYNNEI. Trimming stripped 3 bases from V and 4 bases from J, with 7 bases between. Here the CDR3 reads CASSDEVYNEQFF. The DNA for the CDR3 is TGTGCCAGCAGTGATGAGGTTTACAATGAGCAGTTCTTC.

This rearrangement joins TRBV7-2 to TRBJ2-1, with D possibly called TRBD1 or TRBD2 (5 bases each). Trimming removed 3 bases from V and 5 bases from J, with 14 bases in between. The V gene's germline CDR1 is SGHTA and CDR2 FQGNSA. The CDR3 has 15 residues. The CDR3 region is CASSFSAGADNEQFF. The CDR3 DNA reads TGTGCCAGCAGCTTCTCCGCCGGGGCCGACAATGAGCAGTTCTTC.

The chain has TRBV28 and TRBJ2-1, with a tentative D call TRBD2 (5 bases). Trimming shortened V by 3 bases and J by 2 bases, and 11 bases separated the two germline ends. The CDR3 runs 15 residues. Germline CDR1 reads MDHEN; CDR2 reads SYDVKM. The CDR3 is CASSLLAVTYNEQFF. DNA of the CDR3: TGTGCCAGCAGTTTGCTAGCCGTGACCTACAATGAGCAGTTCTTC.